The clone carrying this T cell receptor (beta chain) was seen a handful of times. The antigen is undetermined. This sample was taken from a study of Ad26.COV2.S vaccination and SARS-CoV-2 variants. Study-wide findings and caveats: Vaccinees reportedly had broad spike-specific CD8+ and CD4+ T cell responses.

Treatment: 19 received Ad26.COV2.S at low or high dose, single or two shots; several received placebo; per-sample allocation not given. The investigators took samples on day 63 after the first vaccine or placebo injection. Trimming removed 7 bases from V and 3 bases from J; junction bases left unmatched: 3. The CDR3 is made up of 12 amino acids. The germline V gene encodes CDR1 MNHEY and CDR2 SVGAGI. Profiling relied on immunoSEQ multiplex PCR, and the TCRdb table lists in-frame clones only, not all of them. Of about 350,000 clones in the sample, around 84% were seen once. The chain is built from TRBV6-5 and TRBJ2-7, with 7 bases identical to TRBD1. The sequence was obtained from a person aged 18-65 years who received the Ad26.COV2.S COVID-19 vaccine or a placebo. The sequencing here drew on peripheral blood, taken in a trial of Ad26.COV2.S vaccine versus placebo. CDR3 loop: CASMPGGYEQYF. CDR3 in DNA: TGTGCCAGCATGCCAGGGGGCTACGAGCAGTACTTC.